This T cell receptor (beta chain) was retrieved from a study of T cells in Graves' hyperthyroidism and ophthalmopathy. Turning to the study itself: Peripheral blood was taken when the disease was first diagnosed, before any treatment began. Points from the study as a whole: In the analysis, a 13 V-J model separated ophthalmopathy from stable hyperthyroidism.

Amplification targeted TCR beta CDR3 regions from RNA transcripts. Using the HTBI primer set, a first-round RT-PCR was run on the TCR CDR3. TCRdb reanalysed the multiplex PCR reads using MiXCR and keeps one entry per CDR3 protein. The data show about 250,000 distinct CDR3 sequences, approximately 25% seen once. Germline V gene lookup returns CDR1 WNHNN and CDR2 SYGVQD (reference sequence). The ends were cut back, 6 bases at V and 0 bases at J, with 20 bases in the middle. The CDR3 is 17 residues long. Details on this clonotype: The antigen is not known.

Ophthalmopathy cases scored 3 or more on the Clinical Activity Score and 4 or more on NOSPECS grade, with duration below 3 months. More than 8 ml fresh peripheral blood yielded the PBMCs. Sequencing was done on a sample of blood. The J gene is TRBJ1-2, the V gene TRBV10-1, with a weak D call TRBD1 (6 bases). The sequence was collected from a woman between 40 and 50 years old with Graves' ophthalmopathy. CDR3 sequence (DNA): TGCGCCAGCAGCTCTGCGACAGGCTCGGGCCCTAACTATGGCTACACCTTC. Protein product: CASSSATGSGPNYGYTF.